Each of the 3 T cell receptor beta chains below was sequenced from the same sample in a study of shared clonotypes between healthy human individuals (dated by TCRdb to 2020 to 2021). The library was produced with the immunoSEQ multiplex PCR assay. TCRdb obtained this table from immuneACCESS and retained in-frame rearrangements with V and J assigned. These tables miss some clones; where compared with another copy, unresolved V genes account for less than half of the shortfall, and the remainder is unexplained. This sample has about 680,000 clones in its table, and approximately 79% of those were observed once. 1.5% to 2% of the sample comes from the top ten. Sequenced input: memory CD4+ T cells sorted from blood. The cell subset or site label for this specimen denotes: CD45RA-negative fraction. The receptors were gathered from a woman aged 25 to 39 in good health.

The gene calls are TRBV5-6 and TRBJ1-4; perhaps TRBD1 as D (6 bases). The CDR3 spans 17 residues. Trimming left V 3 bases short and J 8 bases short, with 23 bases between. CDR1 and CDR2 (germline): SGHDT, YYEEEE. The chain's CDR3 is CASSSVGAAMRGEKLFF. CDR3 nucleotides: TGTGCCAGCAGCTCGGTCGGGGCTGCTATGAGGGGGGAAAAACTGTTTTTT.

This clone has at least ten counts. V gene TRBV4-2 combines with J gene TRBJ1-5, with D hard to call. Trimming took off 0 bases at V and 7 bases at J, with 4 bases between the two ends. Germline V gene data show CDR1 as LGHNA and CDR2 as YNFKEQ. CDR3 length: 12 amino acids. The CDR3 region is CASSQDTQPQHF. In nucleotides, the CDR3 is TGTGCCAGCAGCCAAGACACACAGCCCCAGCATTTT.

The chain is built from TRBV30 and TRBJ1-2; 8 bases line up with TRBD1. There are 13 residues in the CDR3. J lost 4 bases, V lost 5 bases, and 6 bases had no gene match. Germline-derived CDR1 and CDR2 are GTSNPN and SVGIG (reference sequence). The CDR3, as DNA: TGTGCCTGGGCCCGACAGGGGTCCTATGGCTACACCTTC. Residues: CAWARQGSYGYTF.